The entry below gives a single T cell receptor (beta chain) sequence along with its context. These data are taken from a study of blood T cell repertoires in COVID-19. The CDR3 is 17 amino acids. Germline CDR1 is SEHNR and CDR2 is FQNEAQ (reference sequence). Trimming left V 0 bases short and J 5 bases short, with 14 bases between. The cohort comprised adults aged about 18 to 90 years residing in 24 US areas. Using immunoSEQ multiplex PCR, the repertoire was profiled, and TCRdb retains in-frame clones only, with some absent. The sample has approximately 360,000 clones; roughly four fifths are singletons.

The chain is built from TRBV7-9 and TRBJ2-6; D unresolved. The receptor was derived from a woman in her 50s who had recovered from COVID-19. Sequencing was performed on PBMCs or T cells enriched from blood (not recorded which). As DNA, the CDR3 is TGTGCCAGCAGCTTAGCAGCCCTTGATATCTGGGCCAACGTCCTGACTTTC. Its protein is CASSLAALDIWANVLTF.